The 29 T cell receptor beta chains below all came from one sample that was sequenced in a study of cytomegalovirus exposure and HLA in healthy donors. Primers included in the PCR were 60 Vbeta and 13 Jbeta primers. Profiled with immunoSEQ multiplex PCR; TCRdb holds only in-frame clones, not every one. The sample lists about 190,000 clones; roughly 80% were seen once. Material: PBMCs. The receptor source for this set is a man aged 45 to 65 in good health and CMV-seronegative.

The rearrangement links TRBV2 to TRBJ1-2, with TRBD1 identical over 9 bases. Germline V gives CDR1 SNHLY, CDR2 FYNNEI. The CDR3 extends over 14 amino acids. V lost 5 bases and J lost 1; bases outside the gene matches: 2. The CDR3 loop reads CASSYRGHNYGYTF. The CDR3 region has the DNA TGTGCCAGCAGTTACAGGGGGCATAACTATGGCTACACCTTC.

The gene calls are TRBV6-1 and TRBJ2-5, with D possibly matching TRBD2 (6 bases). The germline V and J ends were trimmed by 4 bases and 7 bases, with 16 bases remaining between them. Germline V gene lookup returns CDR1 MNHNS and CDR2 SASEGT. The CDR3 length is 14 residues. The CDR3 sequence: CASSGGRSAGTQYF. The CDR3 region has the DNA TGTGCCAGCAGTGGGGGCCGGTCAGCGGGGACCCAGTACTTC.

V is TRBV6-6 and J is TRBJ1-2, with TRBD1 matching over 10 bases. Germline loops: CDR1 MNHNY, CDR2 SVGAGI (reference sequence). The CDR3 has 10 amino acids. J lost 14 bases, V lost 8 bases, and 5 bases had no gene match. The DNA for the CDR3 is TGTGCCAGCGGCGGACAGGGGGAAACCTTC. Protein product: CASGGQGETF.

This clone was recorded only once. This chain uses TRBV11-3 with TRBJ2-2, with D perhaps matching TRBD1 (6 bases). Trimming pared 5 bases from V and 2 bases from J, leaving 9 bases between. The CDR3 covers 14 residues. Germline-derived CDR1 and CDR2 are SGHNT and YENEEA. The CDR3 coding sequence is TGTGCCAGCAGCCTACAGGGTAACACCGGGGAGCTGTTTTTT. Encoded protein: CASSLQGNTGELFF.

The CDR3 region has the DNA TGTGCCAGCTCACCTTCGCTAGGGGGTGACGATGGCTACACCTTC. Its translation is CASSPSLGGDDGYTF. The chain uses TRBV18 and TRBJ1-2, with D maybe TRBD1 (6 bases). Trimming removed 3 bases at V and 6 bases at J, with 17 bases between. Germline V lookup: CDR1 KGHSH, CDR2 LQKENI. CDR3 size: 15 residues.

The V and J genes are TRBV15 and TRBJ1-1; maybe TRBD1 (5 bases). CDR3 size: 13 residues. CDR1 is LNHNV, CDR2 YYDKDF, per germline (reference sequence). V lost 8 bases, J lost 5 bases, and 15 bases lay in between. CDR3 in amino acids: CATGRQGWTEAFF. In DNA, the CDR3 is TGTGCCACCGGCCGGCAGGGTTGGACTGAAGCTTTCTTT.

The chain links TRBV19 to TRBJ2-5, with 13 nucleotides matching TRBD2. Germline CDR1 and CDR2: LNHDA and SQIVND (reference sequence). After removal of 10 bases from V and 5 bases from J, the junction contained 7 bases not matched to a gene. This CDR3 is 14 amino acids long. The CDR3 sequence is CATRGTSGVETQYF. The CDR3, as DNA: TGTGCCACCCGGGGGACTAGCGGGGTTGAGACCCAGTACTTC.

The chain is built from TRBV6-1 and TRBJ2-3; D gene ambiguous. CDR1 is MNHNS, CDR2 SASEGT, per germline. V lost 6 bases and J 1 base, leaving 14 bases between the germline ends. This CDR3 has 15 amino acids. CDR3 DNA: TGTGCCAGCAGCGGATTTCCAGGTGGCACAGATACGCAGTATTTT. Its translation is CASSGFPGGTDTQYF.

The chain carries TRBV5-1 and TRBJ2-1; the D gene is possibly TRBD1 (6 bases). V shed 2 bases and J shed 1 base, with 7 bases lying between them. CDR1 is SGHRS and CDR2 is YFSETQ in the germline V gene. CDR3 length equals 14 residues. DNA of the CDR3: TGCGCCAGCAGCTTTACAGGGTCCTACAATGAGCAGTTCTTC. Its translation: CASSFTGSYNEQFF.

The table lists this clone with a few counts. This chain links TRBV5-4 with TRBJ2-1; TRBD2 matches 9 bases. CDR3 size: 18 residues. The germline V gene has CDR1 SGHNT and CDR2 YYREEE (reference sequence). V shed 1 base, J shed 1 base, and the junction held 9 bases outside the gene matches. In DNA form, the CDR3 reads TGTGCCAGCAGCTTGATGGGAAGCGGGGGGCAATCCTACAATGAGCAGTTCTTC. This encodes CASSLMGSGGQSYNEQFF. Full variable domain (rest looked up from reference TRBV5-4 and TRBJ2-1): ETGVTQSPTHLIKTRGQQVTLRCSSQSGHNTVSWYQQALGQGPQFIFQYYREEENGRGNFPPRFSGLQFPNYSSELNVNALELDDSALYLCASSLMGSGGQSYNEQFFGPGTRLTVL.

This clone was picked up one time. V is TRBV7-9 and J is TRBJ2-1, with 7 bases aligning to TRBD2. This CDR3 region has 14 residues. Germline values: CDR1 SEHNR, CDR2 FQNEAQ (reference sequence). V shed 6 bases, J shed 3 bases, and the junction held 5 bases outside the gene matches. The CDR3 region has the DNA TGTGCCAGCAGGAGCGGGGAGATCTACAATGAGCAGTTCTTC. This gives the protein CASRSGEIYNEQFF. Combining the CDR3 with reference TRBV7-9 and TRBJ2-1 gives the whole variable domain DTGVSQNPRHKITKRGQNVTFRCDPISEHNRLYWYRQTLGQGPEFLTYFQNEAQLEKSRLLSDRFSAERPKGSFSTLEIQRTEQGDSAMYLCASRSGEIYNEQFFGPGTRLTVL.

The chain employs TRBV28 and TRBJ2-6; no clear D gene. Trimming pared 7 bases from V and 0 bases from J, leaving 7 bases between. This CDR3 region has 14 residues. The germline CDR1 and CDR2 sequences are MDHEN and SYDVKM. DNA of the CDR3: TGTGCCAGCACCGAGAGCTCTGGGGCCAACGTCCTGACTTTC. Its translation is CASTESSGANVLTF.

The J gene is TRBJ2-2, the V gene TRBV11-3; D may be TRBD2 (6 bases). Germline CDR1 reads SGHNT; CDR2 reads YENEEA. The CDR3 has 16 amino acids. Trimming stripped 1 base from V and 2 bases from J, with 11 bases between. CDR3 coding DNA: TGTGCCAGCAGCTTAGTGGGCGGACTAAACACCGGGGAGCTGTTTTTT. This translates into CASSLVGGLNTGELFF. Full variable domain (missing parts from reference TRBV11-3 and TRBJ2-2): EAGVVQSPRYKIIEKKQPVAFWCNPISGHNTLYWYLQNLGQGPELLIRYENEEAVDDSQLPKDRFSAERLKGVDSTLKIQPAELGDSAVYLCASSLVGGLNTGELFFGEGSRLTVL.

This clone was picked up one time. The genes are TRBV4-1 and TRBJ2-3, with TRBD2 as a possible D gene (6 bases). The germline CDR1 and CDR2 sequences are MGHRA and YSYEKL. V dropped 0 bases and J dropped 2 bases, with 12 bases sitting between them. The CDR3 is 16 residues long. The CDR3 sequence is CASSQDRGGDTDTQYF. The CDR3 DNA reads as TGCGCCAGCAGCCAAGATCGGGGCGGGGACACAGATACGCAGTATTTT.

The chain combines TRBV15 with TRBJ2-1, with 7 bases identical to TRBD1. Per germline, CDR1 LNHNV and CDR2 YYDKDF (reference sequence). Germline trimming cut 3 bases from V and 0 bases from J; bases unmatched to any gene: 5. This CDR3 comprises 16 residues. CDR3 DNA: TGTGCCACCAGCAGTGACAGGGAGTTCTCCTACAATGAGCAGTTCTTC. Its translation: CATSSDREFSYNEQFF.

This chain links TRBV10-3 with TRBJ2-7; 7 nucleotides line up with TRBD1. V lost 9 bases and J lost 7; bases outside the gene matches: 6. This CDR3 spans 11 amino acids. From germline, CDR1 is ENHRY and CDR2 SYGVKD. The CDR3 sequence: CAIRTGPEQYF. The DNA of the CDR3 is TGTGCCATACGGACAGGTCCAGAGCAGTACTTC.

V usage is TRBV21-1 and J usage is TRBJ2-1; the table's TRBD1 call for D was not verified on the DNA. TRBV21-1 is a pseudogene segment. The CDR3 is made up of 15 amino acids. The CDR3 sequence is CASSKGQGAVNEQFF. CDR3 nucleotide sequence: TGTGCCAGCAGCAAGGGGCAGGGGGCGGTCAATGAGCAGTTCTTC.

The sample holds a few counts of this clone. The CDR3 sequence is CASSDWQASGNTIYF. The CDR3 nucleotides read TGTGCCAGCAGTGACTGGCAGGCATCCGGAAACACCATATATTTT. J is TRBJ1-3 and V is TRBV2; no reliable D call. V was shortened by 3 bases and J by 4 bases, with 13 bases between the two germline ends. Germline-derived CDR1 and CDR2 are SNHLY and FYNNEI. This CDR3 has 15 amino acids.

The CDR3 loop reads CASSPSLAATIRNYGYTF. CDR3 bases: TGTGCCAGCAGCCCATCCCTCGCGGCGACGATTAGAAACTATGGCTACACCTTC. This chain joins TRBV11-1 and TRBJ1-2; D gene ambiguous. With 5 bases removed from V and 2 bases from J, the gap between germline ends came to 24 bases. CDR3 length: 18 residues. Germline loops: CDR1 SGHAT, CDR2 FQDESV (reference sequence).

The chain couples TRBV5-6 to TRBJ1-2; D might be TRBD1 (5 bases). This CDR3 is built from 16 residues. CDR1 is SGHDT and CDR2 is YYEEEE in the germline V gene. V lost 4 bases to trimming and J lost 3 bases, with 19 bases between them. The CDR3 DNA sequence: TGTGCCAGCAGCCAGAGACAGTTAGGGGAAGACTATGGCTACACCTTC. Protein product: CASSQRQLGEDYGYTF.

This clone was recorded once. J is TRBJ1-5 and V is TRBV7-2; 9 bases are shared with TRBD1. CDR3 length: 16 amino acids. Germline CDR1 SGHTA, CDR2 FQGNSA. Trimming took 4 bases from V and 4 from J; bases not matched to a gene: 8. CDR3 loop: CASSSGGTGLNQPQHF. Written as DNA, the CDR3 is TGTGCCAGCAGCTCTGGGGGGACAGGGTTAAATCAGCCCCAGCATTTT.

The V gene is TRBV11-3, the J gene TRBJ2-1, with TRBD2 matching 7 bases. This CDR3 is built from 16 residues. Germline-derived CDR1 and CDR2 are SGHNT and YENEEA. The V and J ends lost 1 base and 0 bases, in that order; junction bases with no gene match: 3. CDR3: CASSLASSGSYNEQFF. The CDR3 DNA sequence: TGTGCCAGCAGCTTAGCCTCTAGCGGCTCCTACAATGAGCAGTTCTTC.

The rearrangement links TRBV21-1 to TRBJ2-7; the table names TRBD1, a call not compared with the DNA. TRBV21-1 is annotated as a pseudogene. This CDR3 is 16 amino acids long. CDR3 sequence (DNA): TGTGCCAGCAGCAAAAGGGGTTGGTTTGGGGGCCACGAGCAGTACTTC. Protein sequence: CASSKRGWFGGHEQYF.

V gene TRBV18 combines with J gene TRBJ2-1; D not resolved. The CDR3 is 15 residues long. CDR1 KGHSH and CDR2 LQKENI come from the germline V gene. V was cut by 3 bases and J by 0 bases, with 9 bases left in between. CDR3 nucleotide sequence: TGTGCCAGCTCACCTCCGAGGAGCTCCTACAATGAGCAGTTCTTC. It yields the protein CASSPPRSSYNEQFF.

V is TRBV30 and J is TRBJ1-2; 7 bases map to TRBD1. Germline CDR1 is GTSNPN and CDR2 is SVGIG (reference sequence). With 4 bases clipped from V and 6 bases from J, the junction kept 8 bases outside the gene matches. CDR3 size: 13 residues. CDR3 DNA sequence: TGTGCCTGGAAACCGGGACAGCAAAATGGCTACACCTTC. This gives the protein CAWKPGQQNGYTF.

The chain is built from TRBV5-1 and TRBJ2-6, with a tentative D call TRBD1 (6 bases). There are 15 residues in the CDR3. Trimming shortened V by 3 bases and J by 3 bases, and 10 bases separated the two germline ends. The germline CDR1 and CDR2 sequences are SGHRS and YFSETQ. DNA for the CDR3: TGCGCCAGCAGCTCAGAGGGGGTTGGGGCCAACGTCCTGACTTTC. It is translated as CASSSEGVGANVLTF.

V is TRBV7-6 and J is TRBJ1-2; TRBD1 aligns across 8 bases. Germline assignment: CDR1 SGHVS and CDR2 FNYEAQ. The V segment lost 1 base and the J segment 7 bases; nucleotides outside the gene matches: 2. This CDR3 is built from 13 residues. The CDR3 here is CASSLDRGAGYTF. As DNA, the CDR3 is TGTGCCAGCAGCTTAGACAGGGGGGCTGGCTACACCTTC.

In its sample, this clone was seen once. This chain links TRBV6-8 with TRBJ1-3; tentatively, D is TRBD1 (6 bases). The CDR3 is 20 residues long. Trimming took off 7 bases at V and 2 bases at J, with 30 bases between the two ends. CDR1 is MNHGY and CDR2 is SAAAGT in the germline V gene. DNA for the CDR3: TGTGCCAGCACCCACCCCCGGGACAAGGGGCTAAGGAGGACTGGAAACACCATATATTTT. Encoded protein: CASTHPRDKGLRRTGNTIYF.

The rearrangement joins TRBV4-3 to TRBJ2-4; no clear D gene. The CDR3 spans 16 residues. Germline V gene data show CDR1 as LGHNA and CDR2 as YSLEER. V was shortened by 0 bases and J by 0 bases, with 9 bases between the two germline ends. The CDR3, as DNA: TGCGCCAGCAGCCAAGATGGGCCGATAGCCAAAAACATTCAGTACTTC. The encoded protein is CASSQDGPIAKNIQYF.